Each of the 10 T cell receptor beta chains below was sequenced from the same sample in a study of blood T cells in healthy people across ages. Next came a second PCR, run for about 7 to 11 cycles, which used a sample-barcoded 5' primer along with a J-beta primer mix. TCRdb re-derived calls from the 5' RACE reads in MiXCR, one entry per CDR3 protein. The table has over 600,000 distinct CDR3 sequences, around 41% seen once. The sample consisted of blood. These receptors originate from a man aged 80 or over in good health.

This clonotype was observed a few times. This chain links TRBV6-1 with TRBJ2-4; D gene uncertain. Near its end, the DNA agrees better with TRBJ2-7, so the J call may be wrong. The CDR3 spans 11 residues. Germline assignment: CDR1 MNHNS and CDR2 SASEGT. The CDR3 DNA is TGTGCCACCCAGACCAAATACGAGCAGTACTTC. This translates into CATQTKYEQYF.

At least ten counts were recorded for this clonotype. This sequence joins TRBV20-1 and TRBJ2-1, with TRBD2 identical over 11 bases. The germline V gene has CDR1 DFQATT and CDR2 SNEGSKA (reference sequence). The CDR3 loop spans 15 amino acids. The V gene end was trimmed by 8 bases and the J gene end by 13 bases; junction bases not matched to a gene: 19. The CDR3 region is CSFDERLAGRVNQFF. The CDR3 DNA is TGCAGTTTTGACGAACGACTAGCGGGAAGAGTAAATCAGTTCTTC.

This clonotype was seen a few times. This rearrangement joins TRBV4-2 to TRBJ2-3, with D tentatively TRBD1 (6 bases). Germline V gene sequence: CDR1 LGHNA, CDR2 YNFKEQ. This CDR3 is 14 amino acids long. Trimming removed 0 bases at V and 5 bases at J, with 9 bases between. Here the CDR3 reads CASSQDLRGDTQYF. The CDR3, as DNA: TGTGCCAGCAGCCAAGACCTCAGGGGAGATACGCAGTATTTT.

A few counts support this clonotype. The chain joins TRBV28 to TRBJ1-4; possibly TRBD1 for D (5 bases). V lost 4 bases, J lost 4 bases, and 13 bases lay in between. The CDR3 loop spans 15 amino acids. From germline, CDR1 is MDHEN and CDR2 SYDVKM. CDR3 DNA sequence: TGTGCCAGCAGTTCCTTCGGGACGGGTAATGAAAAACTGTTTTTT. Its protein is CASSSFGTGNEKLFF.

A note on this clonotype: At one end the junction does not follow the germline gene, possibly because of a read error. The rearrangement uses TRBV7-2 and TRBJ2-7, with D perhaps being TRBD1 or TRBD2 (5 bases each). The CDR3 covers 15 residues. From germline, CDR1 is SGHTA and CDR2 FQGNSA. CDR3 bases: TGTGCCAGCAGCCTTCGGGGCAGACAATCCTACGTGCAGTACTTC. This sequence encodes CASSLRGRQSYVQYF.

This chain joins TRBV20-1 and TRBJ1-2, with TRBD1 as a possible D gene (6 bases). The germline gives CDR1 DFQATT, CDR2 SNEGSKA (reference sequence). The CDR3 spans 15 residues. Trimming took off 0 bases at V and 3 bases at J, with 14 bases between the two ends. The CDR3 is CSARDPQGTYYGYTF. For the CDR3, the DNA is TGCAGTGCTAGAGATCCGCAGGGGACCTACTATGGCTACACCTTC.

The CDR3 sequence is CSARPGDRRQETQYF. The DNA of the CDR3 is TGCAGTGCTAGACCCGGGGACCGACGACAAGAGACCCAGTACTTC. The J gene is TRBJ2-5, the V gene TRBV20-1, with D possibly being TRBD1 or TRBD2 (5 bases each). V was clipped by 2 bases and J by 2 bases, with 15 bases between them. This CDR3 region has 15 residues. Germline V gene data show CDR1 as DFQATT and CDR2 as SNEGSKA (reference sequence).

This clonotype was picked up a small number of times. V and J are TRBV20-1 and TRBJ1-2, with 9 bases matching TRBD1. This CDR3 spans 12 amino acids. With V trimmed by 5 bases and J by 3 bases, 1 base remained unmatched. Germline CDR1 reads DFQATT; CDR2 reads SNEGSKA (reference sequence). In DNA, the CDR3 is TGCAGTGCTCGACAGGGGGACTATGGCTACACCTTC. Translating gives CSARQGDYGYTF.

This clonotype was picked up a small number of times. The genes are TRBV9 and TRBJ2-1; 9 nucleotides match TRBD1. The CDR3 runs to 15 residues. Trimming at V came to 0 bases and at J to 8 bases, leaving 6 bases not matched to a gene. Germline V gene lookup returns CDR1 SGDLS and CDR2 YYNGEE. The CDR3 DNA reads TGTGCCAGCAGCGTAGTTGGACAGGGGATCGATGAGCAGTTCTTC. This encodes CASSVVGQGIDEQFF.

The chain carries TRBV15 and TRBJ2-2, with 8 bases fitting TRBD1. Trimming removed 0 bases from V and 7 bases from J; junction bases left unmatched: 13. The CDR3 runs 18 residues. Germline V gene data show CDR1 as LNHNV and CDR2 as YYDKDF (reference sequence). CDR3 in amino acids: CATSRDMTGAPSDGELFF. The CDR3 coding sequence is TGTGCCACCAGCAGAGATATGACAGGGGCCCCCTCAGACGGGGAGCTGTTTTTT.